This T cell receptor beta chain was sequenced for a study of shared clonotypes between healthy human individuals. Study background: CD4 naive cells filled three plates per donor, CD4 memory three, CD8 naive two and CD8 memory one.

Study-wide results and caveats: With a handful of donors compared, around 5% of naive CD4 clonotypes were shared.

As for this clone: The antigen is unknown.

This CDR3 has 13 amino acids. Trimming pared 3 bases from V and 6 bases from J, leaving 9 bases between. Germline V lookup: CDR1 MNHEY, CDR2 SMNVEV (reference sequence). Sequenced by immunoSEQ multiplex PCR; TCRdb stores in-frame clones only, minus some. The table records 300,000 to 400,000 clones, around nine tenths of them present only once. This TCR derives from a man between 18 and 35 years old in good health. V gene TRBV27 combines with J gene TRBJ2-1; unclear D gene. The sequenced sample was memory CD8+ T cells sorted from blood. Sample subset: CD45RO+ cells pooled with CCR7-negative TemRA cells. This CDR3 is CASSFPLRNEQFF. In nucleotides, the CDR3 is TGTGCCAGCAGTTTCCCTCTGCGCAATGAGCAGTTCTTC.